The 18 T cell receptor beta chains below were found in one sample sequenced in a study of cytomegalovirus exposure and HLA in healthy donors. PCR amplification relied on 60 Vbeta primers (plus 13 Jbeta primers). The protocol was immunoSEQ multiplex PCR, while the TCRdb copy is restricted to in-frame clones and leaves out a portion. Of about 150,000 clones listed, about two thirds are singletons. Sequenced input: PBMCs. Every receptor here comes from a man aged 35-49 years in good health and CMV-seronegative.

The V gene is TRBV7-3, the J gene TRBJ1-1; possible D gene TRBD1, 5 bases. The V gene's germline CDR1 is SGHTA and CDR2 FQGTGA. V was shortened by 2 bases and J by 5 bases, with 9 bases between the two germline ends. The CDR3 totals 13 residues. In DNA, the CDR3 is TGTGCCAGCAGCTTAGGGACTCTAACTGAAGCTTTCTTT. Translated: CASSLGTLTEAFF.

This clone was counted a few times. This chain links TRBV11-2 with TRBJ1-1; tentative D call: TRBD1 (5 bases). Germline V gene sequence: CDR1 SGHAT, CDR2 FQNNGV. Trimming removed 4 bases from V and 2 bases from J, with 8 bases in between. The CDR3 has 13 amino acids. CDR3 nucleotides: TGTGCCAGCAGCTGGGGGGGTAACACTGAAGCTTTCTTT. Translating gives CASSWGGNTEAFF.

V gene TRBV14 combines with J gene TRBJ2-3; 9 bases fit TRBD2. V trimming: 4 bases; J trimming: 3 bases; junction bases outside the gene matches: 5. The CDR3 sequence is 15 residues long. Per the germline V gene, CDR1 is SGHDN and CDR2 is FVKESK. CDR3 region: CASSLSGSMTDTQYF. The CDR3 region has the DNA TGTGCCAGCAGCCTTAGCGGGAGTATGACAGATACGCAGTATTTT.

J is TRBJ1-4 and V is TRBV6-1, with 7 bases aligning to TRBD1. The length of the CDR3 is 13 residues. V gave up 8 bases and J gave up 7 bases; unmatched junction bases: 7. The germline CDR1 and CDR2 sequences are MNHNS and SASEGT. CDR3 sequence reads: CASLDRDFEKLFF. Written as DNA, the CDR3 is TGTGCCAGCCTTGACAGGGATTTTGAAAAACTGTTTTTT.

This clone showed up just a few times. The rearrangement links TRBV2 to TRBJ1-5, with 7 bases identical to TRBD1. Trimming removed 1 base from V and 4 bases from J; junction bases left unmatched: 4. Germline V gene lookup returns CDR1 SNHLY and CDR2 FYNNEI. This CDR3 is 15 amino acids long. DNA for the CDR3: TGTGCCAGCAGTGAAGGGGCAGGGGGGAATCAGCCCCAGCATTTT. Translation gives CASSEGAGGNQPQHF.

The rearrangement joins TRBV5-4 to TRBJ2-1; D is possibly TRBD1 (5 bases). Trimming pared 1 base from V and 9 bases from J, leaving 11 bases between. Looked up from germline, CDR1 is SGHNT and CDR2 is YYREEE (reference sequence). The length of the CDR3 is 13 residues. The DNA for the CDR3 is TGTGCCAGCAGCTTGAGGGGTCAGCGTGAGCAGTTCTTC. Its translation is CASSLRGQREQFF. The variable domain in full, completed from reference TRBV5-4 and TRBJ2-1, reads ETGVTQSPTHLIKTRGQQVTLRCSSQSGHNTVSWYQQALGQGPQFIFQYYREEENGRGNFPPRFSGLQFPNYSSELNVNALELDDSALYLCASSLRGQREQFFGPGTRLTVL.

The chain combines TRBV2 with TRBJ1-4, with 9 bases identical to TRBD1. The CDR3 spans 15 residues. CDR1 and CDR2 (germline): SNHLY, FYNNEI. Germline trimming cut 4 bases from V and 13 bases from J; bases unmatched to any gene: 13. The DNA for the CDR3 is TGTGCCAGCAGTGTTAGGTCGGGACAGGGAATGGGACTGTTTTTT. Translation gives CASSVRSGQGMGLFF.

This clone was detected once. The CDR3 here is CAIRSSRENTEAFF. Here the CDR3 DNA reads TGTGCCATCAGGAGTAGCAGAGAGAACACTGAAGCTTTCTTT. This chain links TRBV10-3 with TRBJ1-1; the D is unclear. This CDR3 is 14 amino acids long. Trimming took 6 bases from V and 1 from J, leaving 12 bases between them. Germline V CDR1 and CDR2: ENHRY, SYGVKD.

This rearrangement joins TRBV28 to TRBJ1-4, with D maybe TRBD1 (5 bases). Trimming cost V 5 bases and J 7 bases, with 14 bases left between them. The germline V gene has CDR1 MDHEN and CDR2 SYDVKM. This CDR3 contains 14 residues. CDR3 bases: TGTGCCAGCAGTCCTCTGGGGGGGAGTGAAAAACTGTTTTTT. Its translation: CASSPLGGSEKLFF.

The chain has TRBV5-1 and TRBJ1-1, with 9 bases that match TRBD1. The CDR3 consists of 18 residues. Germline V gives CDR1 SGHRS, CDR2 YFSETQ. Germline trimming cut 2 bases from V and 3 bases from J; bases unmatched to any gene: 14. The CDR3 loop is CASSLRGSGQGSDTEAFF. In DNA form, the CDR3 reads TGCGCCAGCAGCTTAAGGGGGTCGGGACAGGGAAGCGACACTGAAGCTTTCTTT.

The V gene is TRBV19, the J gene TRBJ2-1; D perhaps matches TRBD1 (5 bases). The CDR3 length is 16 residues. The V gene's germline CDR1 is LNHDA and CDR2 SQIVND (reference sequence). V was clipped by 5 bases and J by 8 bases, with 22 bases between them. The DNA for the CDR3 is TGTGCCAGTAGTGACAACCTCCGGGTCAGCAGGGATGAGCAGTTCTTC. Translated, it gives CASSDNLRVSRDEQFF.

The chain links TRBV5-4 to TRBJ2-1; TRBD1 agrees at 8 bases. The germline CDR1 and CDR2 sequences are SGHNT and YYREEE (reference sequence). V trimming: 4 bases; J trimming: 1 base; junction bases outside the gene matches: 7. The CDR3 runs to 16 residues. The CDR3 protein is CASSRLQGVSYNEQFF. DNA of the CDR3: TGTGCCAGCAGCCGATTACAGGGGGTTTCCTACAATGAGCAGTTCTTC. The full variable domain, completed using reference TRBV5-4 and TRBJ2-1, is ETGVTQSPTHLIKTRGQQVTLRCSSQSGHNTVSWYQQALGQGPQFIFQYYREEENGRGNFPPRFSGLQFPNYSSELNVNALELDDSALYLCASSRLQGVSYNEQFFGPGTRLTVL.

V and J are TRBV10-3 and TRBJ2-1, with TRBD1 identical over 9 bases. Trimming took 6 bases from V and 9 from J; bases not matched to a gene: 18. Germline-derived CDR1 and CDR2 are ENHRY and SYGVKD. The CDR3 covers 17 residues. DNA for the CDR3: TGTGCCATCAGCGGCAGGGGACCCGGGACAGGGAAAGGTGAGCAGTTCTTC. Its translation: CAISGRGPGTGKGEQFF.

This clone showed up just a few times. The chain is built from TRBV6-1 and TRBJ1-1, with D unresolved. V was cut by 4 bases and J by 7 bases, with 7 bases left in between. This CDR3 spans 11 amino acids. Germline CDR1 and CDR2: MNHNS and SASEGT. The CDR3, as DNA: TGTGCCAGCAGTGGCCGCGTTGAAGCTTTCTTT. Amino acid sequence: CASSGRVEAFF.

The chain recombines TRBV7-9 with TRBJ1-2; 7 bases are a match to TRBD1. Germline assignment: CDR1 SEHNR and CDR2 FQNEAQ (reference sequence). The CDR3 is 13 amino acids. J gave up 4 bases and V 4 bases, and 3 bases lay outside the gene matches. CDR3 in amino acids: CASSSGQIYGYTF. CDR3 nucleotides: TGTGCCAGCAGCTCGGGACAGATCTATGGCTACACCTTC.

The gene calls are TRBV7-2 and TRBJ2-7; 8 bases match TRBD2. Germline values: CDR1 SGHTA, CDR2 FQGNSA. CDR3 length: 16 residues. J was trimmed by 5 bases and V by 1 base; bases with no gene match: 10. The DNA for the CDR3 is TGTGCCAGCAGCTTAGTAGGGGGACTAGTTGTCGACGAGCAGTACTTC. Translating gives CASSLVGGLVVDEQYF.

The rearrangement links TRBV10-1 to TRBJ2-2; D gene uncertain. This CDR3 has 12 residues. V was clipped by 5 bases and J by 5 bases, with 6 bases between them. Looked up from germline, CDR1 is WNHNN and CDR2 is SYGVQD (reference sequence). In DNA, the CDR3 is TGCGCCAGCAGTAGGAGTACCGGGGAGCTGTTTTTT. Translating it yields CASSRSTGELFF.

As DNA, the CDR3 is TGTGCCAGCAGGGACAGAGCCATGCGCACAGATACGCAGTATTTT. Translated: CASRDRAMRTDTQYF. The chain couples TRBV2 to TRBJ2-3; D may be TRBD1 (6 bases). Germline values: CDR1 SNHLY, CDR2 FYNNEI. The germline V and J ends were trimmed by 6 bases and 1 base, with 14 bases remaining between them. The CDR3 consists of 15 residues. The full variable domain, in which reference TRBV2 and TRBJ2-3 provide the parts outside the CDR3, is EPEVTQTPSHQVTQMGQEVILRCVPISNHLYFYWYRQILGQKVEFLVSFYNNEISEKSEIFDDQFSVERPDGSNFTLKIRSTKLEDSAMYFCASRDRAMRTDTQYFGPGTRLTVL.